Below are 2 T cell receptor beta chains sequenced from a single sample in a study of technical replicates of blood from several donors. Measured with immunoSEQ multiplex PCR; TCRdb has only the in-frame clones, and not every one. This table holds tens of thousands of clones, roughly 96% found once. Specimen: T cells isolated from PBMCs. These receptors originate from a human donor in good health.

This chain connects TRBV7-2 to TRBJ1-5; D not certain. Germline values: CDR1 SGHTA, CDR2 FQGNSA. The V end lost 5 bases, the J end lost 4 bases, and 12 bases lay between the germline ends. The CDR3 totals 14 residues. The CDR3 spells CASSPDGVNQPQHF. The CDR3 nucleotides are TGTGCCAGCAGCCCCGACGGAGTAAATCAGCCCCAGCATTTT.

The J gene is TRBJ2-3, the V gene TRBV21-1; no check of the table's D call, TRBD2, against the DNA was made. TRBV21-1 is termed a pseudogene. The CDR3 length is 17 residues. The chain's CDR3 is CASSTVVAEHSTDTQYF. DNA of the CDR3: TGTGCCAGCAGCACTGTGGTAGCGGAACATAGCACAGATACGCAGTATTTT.